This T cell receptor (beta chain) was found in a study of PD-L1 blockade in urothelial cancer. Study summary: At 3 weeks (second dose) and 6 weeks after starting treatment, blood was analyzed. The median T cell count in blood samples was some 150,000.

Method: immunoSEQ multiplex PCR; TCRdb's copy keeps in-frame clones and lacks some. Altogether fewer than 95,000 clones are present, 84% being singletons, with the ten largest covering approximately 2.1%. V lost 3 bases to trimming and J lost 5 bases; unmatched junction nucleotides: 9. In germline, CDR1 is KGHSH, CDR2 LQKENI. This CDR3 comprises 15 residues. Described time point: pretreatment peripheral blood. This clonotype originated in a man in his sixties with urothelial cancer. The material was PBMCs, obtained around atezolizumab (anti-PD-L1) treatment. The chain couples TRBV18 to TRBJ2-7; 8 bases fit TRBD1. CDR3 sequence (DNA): TGTGCCAGCTCACCCGCTGAGGCAGGGGGCCACGAGCAGTACTTC. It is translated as CASSPAEAGGHEQYF. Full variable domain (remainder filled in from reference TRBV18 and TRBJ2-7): NAGVMQNPRHLVRRRGQEARLRCSPMKGHSHVYWYRQLPEEGLKFMVYLQKENIIDESGMPKERFSAEFPKEGPSILRIQQVVRGDSAAYFCASSPAEAGGHEQYFGPGTRLTVT.